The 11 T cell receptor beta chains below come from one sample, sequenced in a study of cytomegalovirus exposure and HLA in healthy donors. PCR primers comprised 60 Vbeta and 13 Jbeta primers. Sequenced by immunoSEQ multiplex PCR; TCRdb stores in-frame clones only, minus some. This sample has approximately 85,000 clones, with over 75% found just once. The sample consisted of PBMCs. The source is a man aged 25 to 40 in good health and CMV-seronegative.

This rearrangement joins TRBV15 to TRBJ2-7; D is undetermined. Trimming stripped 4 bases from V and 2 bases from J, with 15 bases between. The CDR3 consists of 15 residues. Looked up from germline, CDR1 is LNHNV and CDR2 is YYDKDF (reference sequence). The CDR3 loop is CATSTQRAFTYEQYF. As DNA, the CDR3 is TGTGCCACCAGCACCCAACGAGCGTTTACCTACGAGCAGTACTTC.

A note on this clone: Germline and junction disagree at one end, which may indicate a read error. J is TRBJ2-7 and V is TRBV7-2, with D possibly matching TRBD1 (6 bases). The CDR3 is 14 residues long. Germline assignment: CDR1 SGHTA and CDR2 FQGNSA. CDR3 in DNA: TGTGCCAGCAGCCGACTCCGGGACAACTACGAGCAGCACTTC. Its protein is CASSRLRDNYEQHF.

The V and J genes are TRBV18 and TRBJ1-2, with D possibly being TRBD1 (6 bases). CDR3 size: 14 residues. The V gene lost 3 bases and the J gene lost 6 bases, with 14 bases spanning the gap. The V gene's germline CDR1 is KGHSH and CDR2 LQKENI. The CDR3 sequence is CASSPSSGADGYTF. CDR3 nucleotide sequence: TGTGCCAGCTCACCCTCGTCAGGGGCAGATGGCTACACCTTC.

CDR3 sequence (DNA): TGTGCCAGCAGCCAGGGGACTAGCGGGGGAAAAAAAGATACGCAGTATTTT. It yields the protein CASSQGTSGGKKDTQYF. The J gene is TRBJ2-3, the V gene TRBV4-2, with 14 bases fitting TRBD2. CDR1 is LGHNA, CDR2 YNFKEQ, per germline. The V segment lost 3 bases and the J segment 5 bases; nucleotides outside the gene matches: 7. The length of the CDR3 is 17 residues.

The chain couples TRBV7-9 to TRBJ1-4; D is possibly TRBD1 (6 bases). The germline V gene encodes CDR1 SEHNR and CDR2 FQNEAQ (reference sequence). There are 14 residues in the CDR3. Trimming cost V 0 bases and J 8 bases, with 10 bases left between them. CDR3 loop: CASSLAQGGEKLFF. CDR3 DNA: TGTGCCAGCAGCTTAGCACAGGGAGGGGAAAAACTGTTTTTT.

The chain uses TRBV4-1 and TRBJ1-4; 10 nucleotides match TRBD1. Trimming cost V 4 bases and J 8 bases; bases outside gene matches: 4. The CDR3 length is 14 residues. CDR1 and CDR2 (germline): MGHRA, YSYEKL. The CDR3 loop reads CASSPGTGEEKLFF. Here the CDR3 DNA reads TGCGCCAGCAGCCCTGGGACAGGGGAAGAAAAACTGTTTTTT.

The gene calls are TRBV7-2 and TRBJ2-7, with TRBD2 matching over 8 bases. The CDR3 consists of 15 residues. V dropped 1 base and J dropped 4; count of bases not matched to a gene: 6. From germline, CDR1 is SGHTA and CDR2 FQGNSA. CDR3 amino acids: CASSLDRIAGYEQYF. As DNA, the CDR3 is TGTGCCAGCAGCTTAGATCGGATAGCGGGGTACGAGCAGTACTTC.

The CDR3 loop reads CSVERGLGNEQFF. For the CDR3, the DNA is TGCAGCGTTGAAAGAGGACTGGGAAATGAGCAGTTCTTC. This chain links TRBV29-1 with TRBJ2-1; perhaps TRBD2 as D (5 bases). V was pared by 2 bases and J by 7 bases, with 12 bases between. Germline V CDR1 and CDR2: SQVTM, ANQGSEA. This CDR3 comprises 13 residues.

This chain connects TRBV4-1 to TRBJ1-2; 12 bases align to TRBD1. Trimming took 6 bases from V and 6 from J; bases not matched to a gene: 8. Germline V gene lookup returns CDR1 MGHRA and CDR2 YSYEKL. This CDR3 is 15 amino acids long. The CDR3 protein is CASRAAGQGANGYTF. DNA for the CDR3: TGCGCCAGCAGAGCGGCGGGACAGGGGGCAAATGGCTACACCTTC.

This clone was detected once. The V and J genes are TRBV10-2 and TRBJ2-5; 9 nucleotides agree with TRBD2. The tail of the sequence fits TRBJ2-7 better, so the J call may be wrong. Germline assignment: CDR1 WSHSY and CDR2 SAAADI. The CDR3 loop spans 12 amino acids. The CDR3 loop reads CASRAGGYEQYF. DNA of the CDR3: TGCGCCAGCAGAGCGGGGGGCTACGAGCAGTACTTC.

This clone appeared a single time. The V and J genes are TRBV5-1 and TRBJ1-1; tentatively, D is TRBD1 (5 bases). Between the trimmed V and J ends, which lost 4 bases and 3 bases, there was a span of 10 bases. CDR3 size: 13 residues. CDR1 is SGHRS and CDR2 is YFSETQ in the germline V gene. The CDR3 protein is CASSQGQYTEAFF. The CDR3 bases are TGCGCCAGCAGCCAAGGACAATACACTGAAGCTTTCTTT.